The 12 T cell receptor beta chains presented below share a single source sample, sequenced in a study of beta chain features in type 1 diabetes. All of the isolated RNA was reverse transcribed, so expressed TCRB transcripts were sequenced. Sequencing used immunoSEQ multiplex PCR; TCRdb keeps in-frame clones, though not all of them. The table records roughly 450,000 clones, roughly 14% of them present only once. The sample taken for sequencing was naive CD4+ T cells from blood. Receptors originate from a man aged 25-45 years in good health.

This clone was seen more than once but under ten times. The chain carries TRBV4-3 and TRBJ2-5, with 9 bases matching TRBD1. CDR3 length equals 14 residues. Germline CDR1 LGHNA, CDR2 YSLEER. V gave up 4 bases and J gave up 10 bases; unmatched junction bases: 10. This chain's CDR3 is CASSRQTGTGFQYF. CDR3 DNA sequence: TGCGCCAGCAGCCGCCAAACCGGGACAGGGTTCCAGTACTTC.

This clone showed up just a few times. The CDR3 loop reads CASRQSSGGAYEQYF. The CDR3 nucleotides are TGCGCCAGCCGGCAATCTAGCGGGGGGGCCTACGAGCAGTACTTC. This sequence joins TRBV4-3 and TRBJ2-7; TRBD2 aligns across 12 bases. Trimming took 8 bases from V and 2 from J; bases not matched to a gene: 7. The germline CDR1 and CDR2 sequences are LGHNA and YSLEER. This CDR3 spans 15 amino acids.

The chain uses TRBV6-6 and TRBJ2-3; possible D gene TRBD1, 5 bases. The ends were cut back, 2 bases at V and 6 bases at J, with 6 bases in the middle. This CDR3 is 12 amino acids long. Germline V gene lookup returns CDR1 MNHNY and CDR2 SVGAGI (reference sequence). The CDR3 protein is CASSYKGDTQYF. CDR3 DNA sequence: TGTGCCAGCAGTTACAAGGGGGATACGCAGTATTTT.

The chain couples TRBV7-6 to TRBJ1-1; D possibly corresponds to TRBD1 (6 bases). The CDR3 loop spans 15 amino acids. Germline V gene data show CDR1 as SGHVS and CDR2 as FNYEAQ. The ends were cut back, 1 base at V and 1 base at J, with 10 bases in the middle. The CDR3 protein is CASSLGLGQNTEAFF. The CDR3 DNA sequence: TGTGCCAGCAGCTTAGGGTTGGGACAGAACACTGAAGCTTTCTTT.

This clone was detected a few times. The V gene is TRBV5-7, the J gene TRBJ2-2; possible D gene TRBD1, 6 bases. TRBV5-7 is designated an ORF whose function remains uncertain. The CDR3 contains 15 residues. Trimming stripped 2 bases from V and 1 base from J, with 9 bases between. This CDR3 reads CASSLPGQNTGELFF. CDR3 bases: TGTGCCAGCAGCTTACCGGGACAGAACACCGGGGAGCTGTTTTTT.

The table lists this clone with a few counts. This sequence joins TRBV5-4 and TRBJ2-1, with D possibly matching TRBD1 (5 bases). Germline CDR1 SGHNT, CDR2 YYREEE (reference sequence). The CDR3 length is 13 residues. Deletions cut 1 base from V and 8 bases from J, with 10 bases between. The CDR3 DNA reads as TGTGCCAGCAGCTTGAGTGGGGCCGATGAGCAGTTCTTC. Protein: CASSLSGADEQFF.

The J gene is TRBJ2-3, the V gene TRBV7-2; tentatively, D is TRBD1 (7 bases). CDR3 length equals 17 residues. The V gene lost 2 bases and the J gene lost 2 bases, with 17 bases spanning the gap. Per germline, CDR1 SGHTA and CDR2 FQGNSA. CDR3 DNA sequence: TGTGCCAGCAGCTTAAGGCCCTCAGGGGGGAACACAGATACGCAGTATTTT. Its translation: CASSLRPSGGNTDTQYF.

This clone was seen a few times. V is TRBV20-1 and J is TRBJ2-7; 7 bases line up with TRBD1. The CDR3 is 11 residues long. The V and J ends lost 5 bases and 5 bases, in that order; junction bases with no gene match: 3. Germline values: CDR1 DFQATT, CDR2 SNEGSKA (reference sequence). The CDR3 reads CSAWDRDEQYF. The CDR3, as DNA: TGCAGTGCTTGGGACAGAGACGAGCAGTACTTC.

The J gene is TRBJ2-3, the V gene TRBV7-9; 11 nucleotides align to TRBD2. Germline CDR1 is SEHNR and CDR2 is FQNEAQ (reference sequence). With 2 bases clipped from V and 6 bases from J, the junction kept 4 bases outside the gene matches. The CDR3 spans 15 residues. The CDR3 nucleotides are TGTGCCAGCAGCTTACTTGGGACTAGCGGTGATACGCAGTATTTT. Residues: CASSLLGTSGDTQYF. The whole variable domain, filled in from reference TRBV7-9 and TRBJ2-3, reads DTGVSQNPRHKITKRGQNVTFRCDPISEHNRLYWYRQTLGQGPEFLTYFQNEAQLEKSRLLSDRFSAERPKGSFSTLEIQRTEQGDSAMYLCASSLLGTSGDTQYFGPGTRLTVL.

This clone was counted between two and nine times. This chain connects TRBV13 to TRBJ2-7; D gene ambiguous. This CDR3 comprises 12 residues. Trimming removed 0 bases at V and 4 bases at J, with 4 bases between. Germline CDR1 PRHDT, CDR2 FYEKMQ (reference sequence). DNA for the CDR3: TGTGCCAGCAGCTTAGGCCGGTACGAGCAGTACGTC. As protein: CASSLGRYEQYV.

V gene TRBV19 combines with J gene TRBJ2-1, with D tentatively TRBD1 (6 bases). V gave up 6 bases and J gave up 3 bases, with 18 bases separating them. This CDR3 spans 16 amino acids. CDR1 and CDR2 from the germline V gene are LNHDA and SQIVND (reference sequence). CDR3 region: CASRISDSLVYNEQFF. DNA for the CDR3: TGTGCCAGTAGAATTTCGGACAGCCTCGTCTACAATGAGCAGTTCTTC. Full variable domain (outside the CDR3, taken from reference TRBV19 and TRBJ2-1): DGGITQSPKYLFRKEGQNVTLSCEQNLNHDAMYWYRQDPGQGLRLIYYSQIVNDFQKGDIAEGYSVSREKKESFPLTVTSAQKNPTAFYLCASRISDSLVYNEQFFGPGTRLTVL.

This clone was seen a handful of times. V and J are TRBV29-1 and TRBJ1-3; no reliable D call. The germline V and J ends were trimmed by 2 bases and 1 base, with 12 bases remaining between them. CDR1 is SQVTM and CDR2 is ANQGSEA in the germline V gene. The CDR3 sequence is 15 residues long. The chain's CDR3 is CSVESLVDSGNTIYF. The CDR3, as DNA: TGCAGCGTTGAATCGCTGGTTGATTCTGGAAACACCATATATTTT.